The 17 T cell receptor beta chains reported below all come from one sample, sequenced in a study of monozygotic twins with inflammatory bowel disease. TCRdb re-called the 5' RACE reads and gives one entry per CDR3 protein, without DNA. The sample is made up of approximately 380,000 distinct CDR3 sequences, and the top ten hold 2% to 3% of it. Material for sequencing was blood. Source of these receptors: a human donor with ulcerative colitis or Crohn's disease, or a healthy co-twin of an affected twin (not recorded which).

The genes are TRBV16 and TRBJ2-7; TCRdb selects TRBD2, and the lack of DNA leaves this call unchecked. The CDR3 spans 16 residues. Germline V CDR1 and CDR2: KGHSY, FQNENV. CDR3 loop: CASSPLPIGRSYEQYF.

V gene TRBV5-1 combines with J gene TRBJ2-1; no DNA is available, so the TRBD1 call from TCRdb remains unchecked. The CDR3 has 14 residues. Germline V gene lookup returns CDR1 SGHRS and CDR2 YFSETQ. Here the CDR3 reads CASSPPLVPNEQFF.

The chain carries TRBV4-3 and TRBJ2-4; the D gene TCRdb calls, TRBD1, cannot be checked with no DNA. This CDR3 is 17 amino acids long. The V gene's germline CDR1 is LGHNA and CDR2 YSLEER. This CDR3 is CASSQTGQGVAKNIQYF.

The V and J genes are TRBV7-2 and TRBJ1-3. CDR1 and CDR2 from the germline V gene are SGHTA and FQGNSA. This CDR3 has 15 residues. Here the CDR3 reads CASSSGIYSGNTIYF.

The CDR3 sequence: CASSLAVAGADTQYF. V and J are TRBV7-2 and TRBJ2-3. CDR3 length: 15 amino acids. Germline V gene data show CDR1 as SGHTA and CDR2 as FQGNSA.

The chain has TRBV15 and TRBJ2-1; TCRdb's D call of TRBD2 is untestable without DNA. Germline V gene data show CDR1 as LNHNV and CDR2 as YYDKDF (reference sequence). This CDR3 is built from 16 residues. CDR3 sequence: CATSRTTSGAYNEQFF.

The V call is TRBV7-2, the J call TRBJ2-5; with no DNA, the TCRdb D assignment of TRBD1 cannot be verified. The CDR3 extends over 16 amino acids. CDR1 and CDR2 (germline): SGHTA, FQGNSA. CDR3 region: CASSLGARGRVETQYF.

The chain carries TRBV7-2 and TRBJ1-1. The CDR3 is 14 amino acids. Germline V gives CDR1 SGHTA, CDR2 FQGNSA. The CDR3 is CASSLERQATEAFF.

This chain links TRBV28 with TRBJ1-1; TCRdb gives TRBD1 as the D gene, but with no DNA this cannot be confirmed. The germline CDR1 and CDR2 sequences are MDHEN and SYDVKM. The CDR3 is 15 amino acids. The CDR3 loop is CASSFGRMAHTEAFF.

This rearrangement joins TRBV6-2 or TRBV6-3 to TRBJ1-1. CDR1 is MNHEY and CDR2 is SVGEGT in the germline V gene. CDR3 length: 13 amino acids. The CDR3 sequence is CASSYTENTEAFF.

The CDR3 sequence is CSAEETDTQYF. V usage is TRBV20-1 and J usage is TRBJ2-3. The CDR3 is made up of 11 amino acids. The germline V gene has CDR1 DFQATT and CDR2 SNEGSKA (reference sequence).

The CDR3: CAWSVLGRVEAFF. The V call is TRBV30, the J call TRBJ1-1; TCRdb outputs TRBD1, but without DNA this stays unchecked. Germline V gives CDR1 GTSNPN, CDR2 SVGIG (reference sequence). The CDR3 runs to 13 residues.

The chain has TRBV12-3 or TRBV12-4 and TRBJ1-5; checking the TCRdb D call of TRBD1 is not possible without DNA. The CDR3 runs 14 residues. CDR3 amino acids: CASSGPGQDQPQHF.

CDR3 sequence reads: CASRSQINEKLFF. The chain uses TRBV2 and TRBJ1-4. The length of the CDR3 is 13 residues. The germline gives CDR1 SNHLY, CDR2 FYNNEI.

This chain connects TRBV7-2 to TRBJ2-1; the D call from TCRdb, TRBD2, cannot be confirmed without DNA. In germline, CDR1 is SGHTA, CDR2 FQGNSA. The CDR3 runs 15 residues. CDR3 region: CASSLTSGPFNEQFF. Filled out from reference TRBV7-2 and TRBJ2-1, the complete variable domain reads GAGVSQSPSNKVTEKGKDVELRCDPISGHTALYWYRQSLGQGLEFLIYFQGNSAPDKSGLPSDRFSAERTGGSVSTLTIQRTQQEDSAVYLCASSLTSGPFNEQFFGPGTRLTVL.

V and J are TRBV20-1 and TRBJ1-5; TCRdb returns TRBD1, unconfirmable since there is no DNA. Germline CDR1 reads DFQATT; CDR2 reads SNEGSKA (reference sequence). The CDR3 runs 17 residues. The CDR3 spells CSARHGTGTGIGQPQHF.

This sequence joins TRBV7-9 and TRBJ2-1; TCRdb selects TRBD1, and the lack of DNA leaves this call unchecked. The germline CDR1 and CDR2 sequences are SEHNR and FQNEAQ (reference sequence). The CDR3 has 14 residues. CDR3 residues: CASSPRDGFNEQFF.